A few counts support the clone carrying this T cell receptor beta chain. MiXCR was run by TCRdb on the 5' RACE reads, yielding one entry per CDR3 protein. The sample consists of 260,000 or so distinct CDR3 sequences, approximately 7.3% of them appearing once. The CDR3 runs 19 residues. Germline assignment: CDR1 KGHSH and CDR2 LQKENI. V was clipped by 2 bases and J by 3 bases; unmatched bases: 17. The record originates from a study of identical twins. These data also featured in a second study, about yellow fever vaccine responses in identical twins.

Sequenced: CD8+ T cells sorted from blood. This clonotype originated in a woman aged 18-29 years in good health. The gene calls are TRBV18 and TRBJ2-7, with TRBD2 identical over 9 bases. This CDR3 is CASSPSQAATSSGDYEQYF. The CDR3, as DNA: TGTGCCAGCTCACCAAGTCAGGCAGCCACCTCTAGCGGGGACTACGAGCAGTACTTC. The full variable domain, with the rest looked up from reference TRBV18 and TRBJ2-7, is NAGVMQNPRHLVRRRGQEARLRCSPMKGHSHVYWYRQLPEEGLKFMVYLQKENIIDESGMPKERFSAEFPKEGPSILRIQQVVRGDSAAYFCASSPSQAATSSGDYEQYFGPGTRLTVT.